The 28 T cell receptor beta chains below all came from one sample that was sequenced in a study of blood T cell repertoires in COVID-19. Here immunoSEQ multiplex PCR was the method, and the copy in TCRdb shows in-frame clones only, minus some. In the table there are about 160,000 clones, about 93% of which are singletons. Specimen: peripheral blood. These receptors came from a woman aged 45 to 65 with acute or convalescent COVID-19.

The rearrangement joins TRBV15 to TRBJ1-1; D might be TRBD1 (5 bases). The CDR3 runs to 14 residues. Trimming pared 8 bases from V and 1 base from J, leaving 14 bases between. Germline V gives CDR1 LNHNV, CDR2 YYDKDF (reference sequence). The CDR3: CATGAGIRNTEAFF. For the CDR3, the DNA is TGTGCCACCGGGGCAGGAATCCGGAACACTGAAGCTTTCTTT.

The CDR3 region is CASNPYKGNEQFF. Written as DNA, the CDR3 is TGTGCCAGCAACCCGTACAAGGGGAATGAGCAGTTCTTC. The chain employs TRBV28 and TRBJ2-1; tentatively, D is TRBD1 (5 bases). The V end was cut by 7 bases, the J end by 7 bases, with 14 bases between. Germline loops: CDR1 MDHEN, CDR2 SYDVKM. The CDR3 extends over 13 amino acids.

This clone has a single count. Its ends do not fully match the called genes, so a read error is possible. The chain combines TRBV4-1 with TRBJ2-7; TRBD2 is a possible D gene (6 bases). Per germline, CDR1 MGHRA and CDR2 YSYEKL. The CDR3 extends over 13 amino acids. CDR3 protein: CASSQVADAVEHF. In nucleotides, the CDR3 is TGCGCCAGCAGCCAAGTAGCGGACGCGGTAGAGCACTTC.

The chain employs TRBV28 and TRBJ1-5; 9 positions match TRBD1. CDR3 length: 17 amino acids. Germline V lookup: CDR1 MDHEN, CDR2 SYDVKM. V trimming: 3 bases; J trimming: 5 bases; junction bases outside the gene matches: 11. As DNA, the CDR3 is TGTGCCAGCAGTTTTGATAAGGACAGGGGAGAGGATCAGCCCCAGCATTTT. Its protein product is CASSFDKDRGEDQPQHF. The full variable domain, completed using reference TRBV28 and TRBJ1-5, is DVKVTQSSRYLVKRTGEKVFLECVQDMDHENMFWYRQDPGLGLRLIYFSYDVKMKEKGDIPEGYSVSREKKERFSLILESASTNQTSMYLCASSFDKDRGEDQPQHFGDGTRLSIL.

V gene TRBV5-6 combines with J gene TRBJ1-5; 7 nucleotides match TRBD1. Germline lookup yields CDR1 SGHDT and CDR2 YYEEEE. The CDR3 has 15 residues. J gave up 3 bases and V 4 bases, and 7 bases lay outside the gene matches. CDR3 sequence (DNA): TGTGCCAGCAGCCTCCGACAGGGCTACAATCAGCCCCAGCATTTT. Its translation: CASSLRQGYNQPQHF.

The CDR3 DNA reads as TGTGCCAGCAGCGTAGTGCCAGGGGCGAGCACAGATACGCAGTATTTT. It codes for CASSVVPGASTDTQYF. The chain employs TRBV9 and TRBJ2-3, with a possible D match to TRBD1 (6 bases). Trimming left V 0 bases short and J 0 bases short, with 11 bases between. Germline V gives CDR1 SGDLS, CDR2 YYNGEE. CDR3 size: 16 residues. The variable domain in full, completed from reference TRBV9 and TRBJ2-3, reads DSGVTQTPKHLITATGQRVTLRCSPRSGDLSVYWYQQSLDQGLQFLIQYYNGEERAKGNILERFSAQQFPDLHSELNLSSLELGDSALYFCASSVVPGASTDTQYFGPGTRLTVL.

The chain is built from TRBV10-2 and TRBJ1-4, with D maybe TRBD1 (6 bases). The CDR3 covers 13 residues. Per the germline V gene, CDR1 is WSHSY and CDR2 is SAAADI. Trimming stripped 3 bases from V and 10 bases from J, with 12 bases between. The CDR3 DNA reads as TGCGCCAGCAGTGATGAGGGGGTGCGAAAACTGTTTTTT. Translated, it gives CASSDEGVRKLFF.

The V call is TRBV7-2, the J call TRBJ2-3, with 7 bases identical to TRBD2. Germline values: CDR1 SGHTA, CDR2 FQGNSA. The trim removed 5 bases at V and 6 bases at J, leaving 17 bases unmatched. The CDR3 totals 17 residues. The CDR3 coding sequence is TGTGCCAGCAGCGGTGCGGGGGTCGCCGAAGGTGGGGATACGCAGTATTTT. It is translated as CASSGAGVAEGGDTQYF.

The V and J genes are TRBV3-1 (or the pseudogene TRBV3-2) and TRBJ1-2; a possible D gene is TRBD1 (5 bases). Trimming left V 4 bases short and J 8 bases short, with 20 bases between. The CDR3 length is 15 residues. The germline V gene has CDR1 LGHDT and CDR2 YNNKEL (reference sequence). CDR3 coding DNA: TGTGCCAGCAGCCGGAAAGCCATGGGGGGAGGAGGCTACACCTTC. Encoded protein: CASSRKAMGGGGYTF.

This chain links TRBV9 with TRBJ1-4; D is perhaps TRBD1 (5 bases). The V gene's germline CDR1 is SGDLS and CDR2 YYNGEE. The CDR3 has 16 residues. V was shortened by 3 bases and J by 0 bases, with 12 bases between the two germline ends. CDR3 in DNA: TGTGCCAGCAGCGCTTCTCGGGGGGCAACTAATGAAAAACTGTTTTTT. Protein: CASSASRGATNEKLFF.

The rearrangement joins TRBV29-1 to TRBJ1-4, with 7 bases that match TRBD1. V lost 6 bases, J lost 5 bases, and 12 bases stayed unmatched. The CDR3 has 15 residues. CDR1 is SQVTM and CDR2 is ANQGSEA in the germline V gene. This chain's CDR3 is CSVSETGSPNEKLFF. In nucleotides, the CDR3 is TGCAGCGTCTCGGAGACAGGGTCGCCGAATGAAAAACTGTTTTTT.

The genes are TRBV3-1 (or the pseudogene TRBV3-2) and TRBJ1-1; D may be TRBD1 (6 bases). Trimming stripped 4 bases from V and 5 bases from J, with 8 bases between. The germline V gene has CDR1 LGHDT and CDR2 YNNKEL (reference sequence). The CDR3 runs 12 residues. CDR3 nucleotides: TGTGCCAGCAGCCGCCAGGGGACTGAAGCTTTCTTT. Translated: CASSRQGTEAFF.

For the CDR3, the DNA is TGTGCCTTACGCCGGGAGCCCATACTAGGGACCTACGAGCAGTACTTC. Translation: CALRREPILGTYEQYF. V gene TRBV30 combines with J gene TRBJ2-7; D is possibly TRBD2 (6 bases). The V end lost 7 bases, the J end lost 2 bases, and 24 bases lay between the germline ends. The CDR3 has 16 amino acids. Germline V gene data show CDR1 as GTSNPN and CDR2 as SVGIG (reference sequence).

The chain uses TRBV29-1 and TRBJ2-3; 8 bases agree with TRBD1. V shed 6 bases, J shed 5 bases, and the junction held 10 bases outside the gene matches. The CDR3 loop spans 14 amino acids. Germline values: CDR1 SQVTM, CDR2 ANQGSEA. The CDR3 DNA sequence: TGCAGCGTCTCCCCGACAGGGGTGGAAGATACGCAGTATTTT. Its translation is CSVSPTGVEDTQYF.

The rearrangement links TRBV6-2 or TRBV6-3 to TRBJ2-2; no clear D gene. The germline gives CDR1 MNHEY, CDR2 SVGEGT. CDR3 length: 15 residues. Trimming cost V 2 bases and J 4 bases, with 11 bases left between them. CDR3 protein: CASSYIGSTTGELFF. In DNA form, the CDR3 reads TGTGCCAGCAGTTACATTGGCTCAACCACCGGGGAGCTGTTTTTT.

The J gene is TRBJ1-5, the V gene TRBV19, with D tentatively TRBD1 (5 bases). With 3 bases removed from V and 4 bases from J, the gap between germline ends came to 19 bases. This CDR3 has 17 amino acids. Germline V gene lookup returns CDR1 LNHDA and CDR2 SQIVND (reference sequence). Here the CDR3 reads CASSIQGGGIWNQPQHF. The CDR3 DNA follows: TGTGCCAGTAGTATTCAAGGCGGGGGGATTTGGAATCAGCCCCAGCATTTT.

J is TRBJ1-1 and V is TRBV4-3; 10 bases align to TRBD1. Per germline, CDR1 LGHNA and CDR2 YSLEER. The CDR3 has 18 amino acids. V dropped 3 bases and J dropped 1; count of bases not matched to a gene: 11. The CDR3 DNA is TGCGCCAGCAGCCAGAATTACCGGGACAGGGGATGGAACACTGAAGCTTTCTTT. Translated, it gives CASSQNYRDRGWNTEAFF.

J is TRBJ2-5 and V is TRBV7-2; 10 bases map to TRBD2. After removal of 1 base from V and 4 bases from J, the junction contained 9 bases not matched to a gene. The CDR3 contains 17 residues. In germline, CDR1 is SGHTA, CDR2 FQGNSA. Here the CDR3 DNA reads TGTGCCAGCAGCTTAGGGCTAGCGGGAGATGGTTCAGAGACCCAGTACTTC. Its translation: CASSLGLAGDGSETQYF.

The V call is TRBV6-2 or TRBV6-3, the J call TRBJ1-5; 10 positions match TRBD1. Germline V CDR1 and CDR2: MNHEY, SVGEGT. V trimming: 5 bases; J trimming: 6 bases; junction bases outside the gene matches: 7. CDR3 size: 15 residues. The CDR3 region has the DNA TGTGCCAGCAGTCCGAATGACAGGGGGCTTCAGCCCCAGCATTTT. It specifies CASSPNDRGLQPQHF.

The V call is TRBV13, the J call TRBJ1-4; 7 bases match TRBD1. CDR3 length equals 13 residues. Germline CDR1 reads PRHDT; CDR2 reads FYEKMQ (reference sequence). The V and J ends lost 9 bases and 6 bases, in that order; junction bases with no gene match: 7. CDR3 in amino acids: CASSGTDDEKLFF. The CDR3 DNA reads TGTGCCAGTTCCGGGACAGATGATGAAAAACTGTTTTTT. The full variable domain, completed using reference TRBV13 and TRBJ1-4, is AAGVIQSPRHLIKEKRETATLKCYPIPRHDTVYWYQQGPGQDPQFLISFYEKMQSDKGSIPDRFSAQQFSDYHSELNMSSLELGDSALYFCASSGTDDEKLFFGSGTQLSVL.

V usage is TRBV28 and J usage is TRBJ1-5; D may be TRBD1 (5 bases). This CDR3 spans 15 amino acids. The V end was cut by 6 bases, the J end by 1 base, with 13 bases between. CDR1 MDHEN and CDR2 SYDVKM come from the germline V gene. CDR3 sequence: CASSSTQGSNQPQHF. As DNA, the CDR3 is TGTGCCAGCAGCTCGACCCAGGGCAGCAATCAGCCCCAGCATTTT.

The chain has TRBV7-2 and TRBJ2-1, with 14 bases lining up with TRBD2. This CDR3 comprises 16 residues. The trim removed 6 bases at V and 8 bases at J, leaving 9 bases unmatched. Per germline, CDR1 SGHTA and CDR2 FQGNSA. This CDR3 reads CASSSGTSGSMDEQFF. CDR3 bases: TGTGCCAGCAGTTCCGGGACTAGCGGGAGCATGGATGAGCAGTTCTTC.

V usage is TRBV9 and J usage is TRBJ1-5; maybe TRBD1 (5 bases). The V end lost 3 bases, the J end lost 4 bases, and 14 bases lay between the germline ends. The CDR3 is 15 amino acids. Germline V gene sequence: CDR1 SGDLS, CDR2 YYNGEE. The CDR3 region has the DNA TGTGCCAGCAGCGGTCACGGGGGTTGGAATCAGCCCCAGCATTTT. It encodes CASSGHGGWNQPQHF.

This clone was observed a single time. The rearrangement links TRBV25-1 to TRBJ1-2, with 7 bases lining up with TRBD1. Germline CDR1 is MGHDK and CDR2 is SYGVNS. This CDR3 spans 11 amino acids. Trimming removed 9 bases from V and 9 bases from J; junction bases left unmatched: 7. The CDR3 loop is CASNQGGRYTF. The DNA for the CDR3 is TGTGCCAGTAACCAGGGGGGACGCTACACCTTC.

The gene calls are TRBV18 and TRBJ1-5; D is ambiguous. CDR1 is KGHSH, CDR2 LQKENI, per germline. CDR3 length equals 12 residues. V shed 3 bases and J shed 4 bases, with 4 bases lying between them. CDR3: CASSPVNQPQHF. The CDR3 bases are TGTGCCAGCTCACCCGTTAATCAGCCCCAGCATTTT.

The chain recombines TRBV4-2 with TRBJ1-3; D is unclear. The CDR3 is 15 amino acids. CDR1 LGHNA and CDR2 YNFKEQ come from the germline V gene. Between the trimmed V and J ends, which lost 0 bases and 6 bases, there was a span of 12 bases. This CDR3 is CASSQEEGLENTIYF. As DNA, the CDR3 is TGTGCCAGCAGCCAAGAGGAGGGTTTGGAAAACACCATATATTTT.

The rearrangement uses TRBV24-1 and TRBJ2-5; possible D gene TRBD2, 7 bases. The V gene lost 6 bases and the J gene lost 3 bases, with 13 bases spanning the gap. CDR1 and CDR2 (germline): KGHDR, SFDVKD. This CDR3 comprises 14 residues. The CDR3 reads CATSRAGAEETQYF. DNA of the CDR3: TGTGCCACCAGTCGGGCGGGGGCCGAAGAGACCCAGTACTTC.

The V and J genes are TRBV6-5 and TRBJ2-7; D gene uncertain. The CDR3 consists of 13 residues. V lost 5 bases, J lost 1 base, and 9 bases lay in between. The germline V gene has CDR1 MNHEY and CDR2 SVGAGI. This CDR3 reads CASSHDRSYEQYF. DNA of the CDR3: TGTGCCAGCAGTCATGATCGGTCCTACGAGCAGTACTTC.